Presented here are 28 T cell receptor beta chains from one specimen sequenced in a study of CD8 T cells in Susac syndrome. An input of 0.5 to 1 ug of RNA was subjected to reverse transcription using random hexamers. Each CDR3 protein is one row after TCRdb ran MiXCR on the immunoSEQ multiplex PCR reads. The sample holds around 200,000 distinct CDR3 sequences, 95% seen once. Specimen: CD4+ T cells from PBMCs. The receptor source for this set is a human donor in good health.

The count of this clonotype is one. The rearrangement uses TRBV3-1 and TRBJ1-5; 11 bases are a match to TRBD1. The CDR3 spans 14 residues. V was pared by 8 bases and J by 6 bases, with 6 bases of the junction left unmatched. From germline, CDR1 is LGHDT and CDR2 YNNKEL (reference sequence). This chain's CDR3 is CASGWTGGSQPQHF. CDR3 DNA: TGTGCCAGCGGCTGGACAGGGGGCAGTCAGCCCCAGCATTTT.

The chain employs TRBV7-9 and TRBJ2-7, with D perhaps being TRBD1 or TRBD2 (5 bases each). The V and J ends lost 5 bases and 9 bases respectively, with 14 bases between them. Germline CDR1 reads SEHNR; CDR2 reads FQNEAQ (reference sequence). This CDR3 has 12 residues. The chain's CDR3 is CASSMGDSGQYF. The CDR3, as DNA: TGTGCCAGCAGCATGGGCGACAGCGGGCAGTACTTC.

V gene TRBV5-1 combines with J gene TRBJ2-1, with D hard to call. V was cut by 4 bases and J by 5 bases, with 16 bases left in between. Per the germline V gene, CDR1 is SGHRS and CDR2 is YFSETQ. The CDR3 has 15 amino acids. The CDR3 sequence: CASSLGRLDNNEQFF. In DNA form, the CDR3 reads TGCGCCAGCAGCCTAGGACGCCTGGATAACAATGAGCAGTTCTTC.

V gene TRBV19 combines with J gene TRBJ1-2, with TRBD1 matching over 8 bases. Looked up from germline, CDR1 is LNHDA and CDR2 is SQIVND (reference sequence). J lost 2 bases, V lost 6 bases, and 14 bases had no gene match. The CDR3 consists of 17 residues. CDR3 DNA: TGTGCCAGTAGCGCTTCCCCTCCGGGACAGGCCAACTATGGCTACACCTTC. This gives the protein CASSASPPGQANYGYTF.

In its sample, this clonotype was seen once. The CDR3 protein is CSVELPTPYQETQYF. For the CDR3, the DNA is TGCAGCGTTGAACTGCCAACACCGTACCAAGAGACCCAGTACTTC. This chain joins TRBV29-1 and TRBJ2-5; no clear D gene. The CDR3 spans 15 residues. Germline V CDR1 and CDR2: SQVTM, ANQGSEA. Trimming took 2 bases from V and 0 from J, leaving 13 bases between them. The entire variable domain, with the rest obtained from reference TRBV29-1 and TRBJ2-5, is as follows: SAVISQKPSRDICQRGTSLTIQCQVDSQVTMMFWYRQQPGQSLTLIATANQGSEATYESGFVIDKFPISRPNLTFSTLTVSNMSPEDSSIYLCSVELPTPYQETQYFGPGTRLLVL.

The J gene is TRBJ2-1, the V gene TRBV3-1, with a tentative D call TRBD2 (5 bases). V was pared by 2 bases and J by 3 bases, with 11 bases between. Germline V gene lookup returns CDR1 LGHDT and CDR2 YNNKEL (reference sequence). The CDR3 loop spans 15 amino acids. The CDR3: CASSQWRGIYNEQFF. The CDR3 DNA reads as TGTGCCAGCAGCCAATGGCGAGGGATCTACAATGAGCAGTTCTTC.

This clonotype was counted a single time. The J gene is TRBJ1-2, the V gene TRBV25-1; D remains ambiguous. Germline V CDR1 and CDR2: MGHDK, SYGVNS. With 4 bases removed from V and 10 bases from J, the gap between germline ends came to 19 bases. The CDR3 runs 14 residues. The CDR3 sequence: CASSASQRYMVYTF. CDR3 DNA: TGTGCCAGCAGTGCCTCACAGCGATATATGGTCTACACCTTC.

This chain links TRBV30 with TRBJ2-2; D call uncertain. The CDR3 loop spans 16 amino acids. Trimming took 8 bases from V and 0 from J, leaving 19 bases between them. The germline V gene has CDR1 GTSNPN and CDR2 SVGIG (reference sequence). As DNA, the CDR3 is TGTGCCAGAACAGACTGGTCATCCTCGAACACCGGGGAGCTGTTTTTT. Residues: CARTDWSSSNTGELFF.

The CDR3 spells CASRRDRGYTF. DNA of the CDR3: TGTGCCAGCAGACGCGACCGGGGCTACACCTTC. The V call is TRBV5-6, the J call TRBJ1-2; no reliable D call. The CDR3 runs to 11 residues. CDR1 is SGHDT, CDR2 YYEEEE, per germline. Trimming removed 5 bases at V and 8 bases at J, with 10 bases between.

This rearrangement joins TRBV20-1 to TRBJ2-4, with D possibly being TRBD1 (7 bases). The ends were cut back, 3 bases at V and 8 bases at J, with 11 bases in the middle. The CDR3 contains 12 residues. The germline V gene encodes CDR1 DFQATT and CDR2 SNEGSKA (reference sequence). CDR3 region: CSAREGAHIQYF. The CDR3 bases are TGCAGTGCTAGGGAGGGGGCGCACATTCAGTACTTC.

The J gene is TRBJ2-6, the V gene TRBV19; possible D gene TRBD2, 5 bases. Trimming took off 4 bases at V and 1 base at J, with 11 bases between the two ends. The V gene's germline CDR1 is LNHDA and CDR2 SQIVND (reference sequence). The CDR3 loop spans 16 amino acids. CDR3 nucleotide sequence: TGTGCCAGTAGTACGGCCGGCGGGTCTGGGGCCAACGTCCTGACTTTC. It yields the protein CASSTAGGSGANVLTF.

The V and J genes are TRBV20-1 and TRBJ2-3; perhaps D is TRBD1 or TRBD2 (6 bases each). This CDR3 region has 13 residues. Germline V gives CDR1 DFQATT, CDR2 SNEGSKA (reference sequence). The germline V and J ends were trimmed by 4 bases and 6 bases, with 14 bases remaining between them. The CDR3 region has the DNA TGCAGTGCTATGTGGGGGGCTGCTGATACGCAGTATTTT. Protein sequence: CSAMWGAADTQYF.

Only one count was recorded for this clonotype. The chain joins TRBV29-1 to TRBJ1-2, with D possibly TRBD1 on 5 matching bases. Trimming cost V 3 bases and J 6 bases, with 11 bases left between them. The CDR3 sequence is 12 residues long. In germline, CDR1 is SQVTM, CDR2 ANQGSEA. Written as DNA, the CDR3 is TGCAGCGTTGATGGGGGATCGGATGGCTACACCTTC. It yields the protein CSVDGGSDGYTF.

CDR3 protein: CASSTGIENIQYF. The CDR3 DNA reads as TGTGCCAGCTCAACGGGTATCGAGAACATTCAGTACTTC. V gene TRBV18 combines with J gene TRBJ2-4; unclear D gene. V lost 5 bases to trimming and J lost 7 bases, with 12 bases between them. From germline, CDR1 is KGHSH and CDR2 LQKENI. The CDR3 spans 13 residues.

This sequence joins TRBV29-1 and TRBJ1-2; unclear D gene. Germline V lookup: CDR1 SQVTM, CDR2 ANQGSEA. The CDR3 has 12 amino acids. Trimming removed 3 bases from V and 4 bases from J, with 9 bases in between. The CDR3 spells CSVDSEPYGYTF. The CDR3 bases are TGCAGCGTTGACTCAGAACCCTATGGCTACACCTTC.

The chain couples TRBV29-1 to TRBJ2-5; 13 nucleotides agree with TRBD2. Germline values: CDR1 SQVTM, CDR2 ANQGSEA. Trimming took 1 base from V and 5 from J; bases not matched to a gene: 7. The CDR3 loop spans 16 amino acids. CDR3 in DNA: TGCAGCGTTGAAGGGGGACTAGCGGGGTTAGGTGAGACCCAGTACTTC. It translates to CSVEGGLAGLGETQYF.

V usage is TRBV12-3 or TRBV12-4 and J usage is TRBJ2-3; possibly TRBD1 for D (6 bases). The length of the CDR3 is 14 residues. Between the trimmed V and J ends, which lost 8 bases and 3 bases, there was a span of 15 bases. This CDR3 is CASLGALRTDTQYF. The CDR3 region has the DNA TGTGCCAGCCTGGGGGCCCTACGGACAGATACGCAGTATTTT.

The V and J genes are TRBV20-1 and TRBJ2-5; D is perhaps TRBD2 (6 bases). Trimming stripped 3 bases from V and 4 bases from J, with 9 bases between. There are 12 residues in the CDR3. Germline V gene sequence: CDR1 DFQATT, CDR2 SNEGSKA (reference sequence). The CDR3 region has the DNA TGCAGTGCTAGCGGAGGGCGAGAGACCCAGTACTTC. Its translation: CSASGGRETQYF.

This clonotype has a single count. The V call is TRBV18, the J call TRBJ1-3; TRBD1 might be the D (6 bases). This CDR3 contains 13 residues. The V end was cut by 8 bases, the J end by 9 bases, with 17 bases between. Germline V CDR1 and CDR2: KGHSH, LQKENI. CDR3 amino acids: CASATGLDSTIYF. The CDR3 DNA reads TGTGCCAGCGCAACAGGGTTGGATTCCACCATATATTTT.

The chain joins TRBV28 to TRBJ2-2, with 7 bases fitting TRBD2. Trimming took 6 bases from V and 0 from J; bases not matched to a gene: 4. CDR1 is MDHEN, CDR2 SYDVKM, per germline. The CDR3 runs to 15 residues. The CDR3 spells CASRASGTNTGELFF. The CDR3 nucleotides are TGTGCCAGCAGGGCTAGCGGAACGAACACCGGGGAGCTGTTTTTT.

The chain links TRBV27 to TRBJ1-2; maybe TRBD1 (6 bases). The CDR3 spans 13 residues. Germline CDR1 MNHEY, CDR2 SMNVEV (reference sequence). Trimming removed 4 bases at V and 7 bases at J, with 13 bases between. In DNA form, the CDR3 reads TGTGCCAGCAGTTCTCGGACAGAGGGTGGCTACACCTTC. Translated, it gives CASSSRTEGGYTF.

The chain couples TRBV15 to TRBJ2-2; 10 nucleotides align to TRBD2. This CDR3 has 17 residues. The V gene's germline CDR1 is LNHNV and CDR2 YYDKDF (reference sequence). V shed 0 bases, J shed 3 bases, and the junction held 4 bases outside the gene matches. CDR3 amino acids: CATSRDWTSGDTGELFF. CDR3 sequence (DNA): TGTGCCACCAGCAGAGATTGGACTAGCGGAGACACCGGGGAGCTGTTTTTT.

The chain recombines TRBV12-3 or TRBV12-4 with TRBJ1-2, with 9 nucleotides matching TRBD1. This CDR3 contains 16 residues. V shed 5 bases and J 6 bases; nucleotides not matched to a gene: 13. The DNA for the CDR3 is TGTGCCAGCAGTCACGGGGCACAGGGGGCCATCCATGGCTACACCTTC. This codes for CASSHGAQGAIHGYTF.

This chain links TRBV20-1 with TRBJ2-5; TRBD2 aligns across 12 bases. Germline V gene data show CDR1 as DFQATT and CDR2 as SNEGSKA (reference sequence). V was clipped by 1 base and J by 5 bases; unmatched bases: 2. This CDR3 spans 14 amino acids. The CDR3 here is CSARGLAGVETQYF. CDR3 sequence (DNA): TGCAGTGCTAGAGGACTAGCGGGGGTGGAGACCCAGTACTTC.

The chain links TRBV24-1 to TRBJ1-1; the D is unclear. Germline CDR1 and CDR2: KGHDR and SFDVKD. CDR3 length: 13 residues. Trimming took 2 bases from V and 0 from J, leaving 3 bases between them. CDR3 coding DNA: TGTGCCACCAGTGATTGGGTGAACACTGAAGCTTTCTTT. The encoded protein is CATSDWVNTEAFF.

A single count supports this clonotype. This chain connects TRBV20-1 to TRBJ2-5, with TRBD1 matching 9 bases. The CDR3 sequence is 16 residues long. CDR1 is DFQATT, CDR2 SNEGSKA, per germline (reference sequence). Trimming removed 0 bases from V and 1 base from J; junction bases left unmatched: 6. CDR3 protein: CSARDQGQGSQETQYF. The CDR3 nucleotides read TGCAGTGCTAGAGACCAGGGACAGGGATCCCAAGAGACCCAGTACTTC.

This clonotype was seen only a few times. V and J are TRBV3-1 and TRBJ2-4; 8 nucleotides align to TRBD1. CDR1 is LGHDT and CDR2 is YNNKEL in the germline V gene (reference sequence). CDR3 length: 14 residues. V was clipped by 4 bases and J by 8 bases; unmatched bases: 7. CDR3 DNA: TGTGCCAGCAGCCCCCAGGGGGCAGGTGACATTCAGTACTTC. As protein: CASSPQGAGDIQYF. Drawing the rest from reference TRBV3-1 and TRBJ2-4, the complete variable domain is DTAVSQTPKYLVTQMGNDKSIKCEQNLGHDTMYWYKQDSKKFLKIMFSYNNKELIINETVPNRFSPKSPDKAHLNLHINSLELGDSAVYFCASSPQGAGDIQYFGAGTRLSVL.

The chain is built from TRBV29-1 and TRBJ2-3; no clear D. V lost 4 bases, J lost 0 bases, and 11 bases lay in between. Germline values: CDR1 SQVTM, CDR2 ANQGSEA. This CDR3 contains 14 residues. The CDR3 DNA follows: TGCAGCGTTGTAACCAGCCCGAGCACAGATACGCAGTATTTT. It specifies CSVVTSPSTDTQYF.